In this sample, the clone carrying this T cell receptor (beta chain) turned up once. Its antigen remains unidentified. The data were obtained in a study of T cell responses to AZD1222 COVID-19 vaccine. The CDR3 covers 14 residues. The V gene's germline CDR1 is SGHVS and CDR2 FNYEAQ. After removal of 5 bases from V and 7 bases from J, the junction contained 8 bases not matched to a gene. Study results and caveats: White British people made up most donors, females outnumbered males, and clonal diversity was possibly underestimated.

Some clones are missing from TCRdb's copy, which holds only in-frame ones; the method was immunoSEQ multiplex PCR. The profile covers 150,000 to 200,000 clones, with 75% to 90% appearing a single time and about 3% taken by the ten largest. V is TRBV7-6 and J is TRBJ1-2; TRBD1 matches at 9 bases. Material: peripheral blood, obtained on day 0 of MenACWY control vaccination. This clonotype originated in an adult in good health. The CDR3: CASSGGQGGGGYTF. The DNA of the CDR3 is TGTGCCAGCAGCGGGGGACAGGGTGGAGGTGGCTACACCTTC.